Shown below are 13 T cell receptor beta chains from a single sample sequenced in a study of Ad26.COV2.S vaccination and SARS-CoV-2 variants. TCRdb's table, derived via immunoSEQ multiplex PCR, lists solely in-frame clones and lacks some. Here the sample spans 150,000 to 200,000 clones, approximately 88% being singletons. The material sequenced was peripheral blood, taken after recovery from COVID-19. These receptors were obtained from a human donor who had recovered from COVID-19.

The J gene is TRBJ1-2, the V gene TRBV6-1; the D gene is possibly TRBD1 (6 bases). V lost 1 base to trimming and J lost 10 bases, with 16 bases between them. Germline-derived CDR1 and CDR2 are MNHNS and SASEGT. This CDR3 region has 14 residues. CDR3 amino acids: CASSEVIRGTYYTF. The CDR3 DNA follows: TGTGCCAGCAGTGAAGTGATTAGGGGGACATACTACACCTTC.

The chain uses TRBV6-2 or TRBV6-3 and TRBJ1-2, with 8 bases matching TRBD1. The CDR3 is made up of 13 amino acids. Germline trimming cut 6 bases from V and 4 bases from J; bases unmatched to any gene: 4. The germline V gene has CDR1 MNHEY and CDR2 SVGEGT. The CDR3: CASSRGTGYGYTF. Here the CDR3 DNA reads TGTGCCAGCAGCCGCGGGACAGGCTATGGCTACACCTTC.

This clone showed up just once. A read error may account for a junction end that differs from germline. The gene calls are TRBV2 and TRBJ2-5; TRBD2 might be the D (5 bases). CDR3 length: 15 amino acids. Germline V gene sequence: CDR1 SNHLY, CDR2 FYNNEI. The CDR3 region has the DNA TGTGCCAGCAGTGAAGGAGCGGCCCCAAGAGAGGCCCAGTACTTC. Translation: CASSEGAAPREAQYF.

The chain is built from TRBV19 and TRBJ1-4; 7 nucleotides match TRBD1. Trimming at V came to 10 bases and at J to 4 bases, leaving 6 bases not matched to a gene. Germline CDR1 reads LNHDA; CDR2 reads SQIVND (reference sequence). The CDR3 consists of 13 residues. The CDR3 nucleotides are TGTGCCACCGAGGACAGGTATAATGAAAAACTGTTTTTT. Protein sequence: CATEDRYNEKLFF.

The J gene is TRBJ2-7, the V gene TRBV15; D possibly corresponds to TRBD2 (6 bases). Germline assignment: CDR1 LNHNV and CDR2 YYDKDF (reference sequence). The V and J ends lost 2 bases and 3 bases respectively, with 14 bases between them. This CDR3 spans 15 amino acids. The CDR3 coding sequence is TGTGCCACCAGCAGACTTTCAGGCGGGAACTACGAGCAGTACTTC. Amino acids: CATSRLSGGNYEQYF. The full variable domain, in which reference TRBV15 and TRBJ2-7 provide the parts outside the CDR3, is DAMVIQNPRYQVTQFGKPVTLSCSQTLNHNVMYWYQQKSSQAPKLLFHYYDKDFNNEADTPDNFQSRRPNTSFCFLDIRSPGLGDTAMYLCATSRLSGGNYEQYFGPGTRLTVT.

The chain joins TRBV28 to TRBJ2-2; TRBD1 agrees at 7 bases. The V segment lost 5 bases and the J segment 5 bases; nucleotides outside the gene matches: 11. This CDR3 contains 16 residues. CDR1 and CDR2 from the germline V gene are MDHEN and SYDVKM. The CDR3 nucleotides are TGTGCCAGCAGTCACACAGGGGAGAGGAATACCGGGGAGCTGTTTTTT. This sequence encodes CASSHTGERNTGELFF.

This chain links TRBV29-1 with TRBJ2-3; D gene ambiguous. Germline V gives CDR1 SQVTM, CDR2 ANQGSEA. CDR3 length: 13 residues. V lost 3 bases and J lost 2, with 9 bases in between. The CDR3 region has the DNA TGCAGCGTTGACGGTCAGCACACAGATACGCAGTATTTT. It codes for CSVDGQHTDTQYF.

CDR3 sequence reads: CASQSEAGNTIYF. CDR3 bases: TGTGCCAGCCAGTCCGAGGCTGGAAACACCATATATTTT. This chain connects TRBV2 to TRBJ1-3; no clear D gene. With 8 bases removed from V and 2 bases from J, the gap between germline ends came to 10 bases. The CDR3 covers 13 residues. Germline CDR1 is SNHLY and CDR2 is FYNNEI. Full variable domain (rest looked up from reference TRBV2 and TRBJ1-3): EPEVTQTPSHQVTQMGQEVILRCVPISNHLYFYWYRQILGQKVEFLVSFYNNEISEKSEIFDDQFSVERPDGSNFTLKIRSTKLEDSAMYFCASQSEAGNTIYFGEGSWLTVV.

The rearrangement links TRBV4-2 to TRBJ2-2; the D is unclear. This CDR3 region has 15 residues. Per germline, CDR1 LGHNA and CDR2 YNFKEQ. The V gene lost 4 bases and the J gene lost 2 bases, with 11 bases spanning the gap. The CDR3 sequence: CASSLGPINTGELFF. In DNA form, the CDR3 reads TGTGCCAGCAGCCTGGGCCCGATTAACACCGGGGAGCTGTTTTTT.

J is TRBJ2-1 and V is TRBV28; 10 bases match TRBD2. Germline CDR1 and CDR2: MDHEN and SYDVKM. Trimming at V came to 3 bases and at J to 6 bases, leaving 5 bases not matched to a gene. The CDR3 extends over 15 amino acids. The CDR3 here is CASSLTTSGVNEQFF. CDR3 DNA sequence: TGTGCCAGCAGTTTGACCACTAGCGGGGTCAATGAGCAGTTCTTC.

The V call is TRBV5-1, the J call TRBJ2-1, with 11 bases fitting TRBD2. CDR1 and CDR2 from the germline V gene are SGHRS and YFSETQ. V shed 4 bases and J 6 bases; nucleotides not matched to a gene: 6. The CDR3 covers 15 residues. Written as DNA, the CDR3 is TGCGCCAGCAGCCACGAACTAGCGGGGGCCAATGAGCAGTTCTTC. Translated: CASSHELAGANEQFF.

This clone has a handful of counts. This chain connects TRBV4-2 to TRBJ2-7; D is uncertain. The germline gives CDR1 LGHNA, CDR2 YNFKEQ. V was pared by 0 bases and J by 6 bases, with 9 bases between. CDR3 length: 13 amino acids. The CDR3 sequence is CASSQDKDREQYF. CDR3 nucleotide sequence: TGTGCCAGCAGCCAAGATAAGGATCGCGAGCAGTACTTC.

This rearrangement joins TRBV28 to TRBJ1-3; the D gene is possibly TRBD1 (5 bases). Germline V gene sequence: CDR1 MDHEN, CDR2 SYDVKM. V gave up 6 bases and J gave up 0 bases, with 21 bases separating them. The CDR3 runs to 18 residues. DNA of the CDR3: TGTGCCAGCAGCCCGGCGGGGGGGGGATCAGCCTCTGGAAACACCATATATTTT. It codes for CASSPAGGGSASGNTIYF.